This TCR beta chain stems from a study of graft-versus-host responses after intestinal transplantation. Study details: Grafts that recipients had were multivisceral, liver-intestinal, or isolated intestinal transplants. Anti-thymocyte globulin served as induction for all recipients, who then took tacrolimus and steroids for approximately three years.

Points on this clone: Its antigen is not identified.

Clones were read by immunoSEQ multiplex PCR, and TCRdb kept only the in-frame ones, dropping some. The sample consists of under 45,000 clones, approximately 89% of them appearing once. Study-level points and caveats: HvG clone declines early post-transplant were associated with peak circulating GvH levels. In recipient marrow, GvH clones were found, and some appeared first in ileum or blood.

Sample: PBMCs, taken roughly 270 days after transplant. The sequence was obtained from a human patient who received an intestinal transplant, so some T cells may come from the graft donor.

CDR3 DNA: TGTGCCAGCAGCGACGGACAGGGTGATTTGTGGGAGCAGTACTTC. This gives the protein CASSDGQGDLWEQYF. J is TRBJ2-5 and V is TRBV7-9; 8 bases line up with TRBD1. Germline-derived CDR1 and CDR2 are SEHNR and FQNEAQ (reference sequence). The J segment lost 11 bases and the V segment lost 5 bases, leaving 16 bases of the junction unmatched. The CDR3 runs to 15 residues.